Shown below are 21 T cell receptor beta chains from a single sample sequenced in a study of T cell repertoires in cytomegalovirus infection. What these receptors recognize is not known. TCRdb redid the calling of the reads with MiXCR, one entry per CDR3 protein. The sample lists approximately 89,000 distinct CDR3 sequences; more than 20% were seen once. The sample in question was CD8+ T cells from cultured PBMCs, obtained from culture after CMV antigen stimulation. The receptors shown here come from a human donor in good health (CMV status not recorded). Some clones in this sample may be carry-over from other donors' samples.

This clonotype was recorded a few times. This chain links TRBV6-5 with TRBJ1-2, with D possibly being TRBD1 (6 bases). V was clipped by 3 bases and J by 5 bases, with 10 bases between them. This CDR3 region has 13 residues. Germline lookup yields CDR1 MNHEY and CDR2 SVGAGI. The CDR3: CASSYRTGYGYTF. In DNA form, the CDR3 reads TGTGCCAGCAGTTATCGAACAGGGTATGGCTACACCTTC.

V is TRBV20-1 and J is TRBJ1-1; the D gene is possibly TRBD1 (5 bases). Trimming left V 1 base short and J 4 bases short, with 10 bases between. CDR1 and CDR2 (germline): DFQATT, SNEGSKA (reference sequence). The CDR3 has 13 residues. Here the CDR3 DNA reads TGCAGTGCTAGAGCACCGGGGACCACTGAAGCTTTCTTT. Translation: CSARAPGTTEAFF.

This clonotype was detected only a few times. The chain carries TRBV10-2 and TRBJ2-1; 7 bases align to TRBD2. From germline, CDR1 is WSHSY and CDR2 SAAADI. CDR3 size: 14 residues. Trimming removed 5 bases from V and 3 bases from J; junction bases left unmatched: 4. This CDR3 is CASSMGGGYNEQFF. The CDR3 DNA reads TGCGCCAGCAGTATGGGGGGGGGCTACAATGAGCAGTTCTTC.

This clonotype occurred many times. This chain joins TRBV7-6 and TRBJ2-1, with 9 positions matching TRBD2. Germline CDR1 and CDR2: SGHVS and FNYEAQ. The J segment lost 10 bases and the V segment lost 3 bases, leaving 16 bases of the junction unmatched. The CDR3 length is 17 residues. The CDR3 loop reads CASSFLAGGRELGEQFF. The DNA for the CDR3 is TGTGCCAGCAGCTTCTTGGCGGGGGGGAGGGAGCTGGGAGAGCAGTTCTTC.

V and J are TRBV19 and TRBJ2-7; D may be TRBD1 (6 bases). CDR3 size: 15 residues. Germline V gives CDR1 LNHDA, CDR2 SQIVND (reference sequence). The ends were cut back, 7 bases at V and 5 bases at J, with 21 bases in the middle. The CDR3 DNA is TGTGCCAGTACCCCGGTCCAGGGGAGCGTACACGAGCAGTACTTC. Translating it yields CASTPVQGSVHEQYF.

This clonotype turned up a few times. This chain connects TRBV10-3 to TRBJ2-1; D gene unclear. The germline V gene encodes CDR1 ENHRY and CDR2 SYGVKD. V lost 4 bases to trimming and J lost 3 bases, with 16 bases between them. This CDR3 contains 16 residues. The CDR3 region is CAISGKGLDNYNEQFF. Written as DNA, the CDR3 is TGTGCCATCAGTGGAAAGGGATTAGATAACTACAATGAGCAGTTCTTC.

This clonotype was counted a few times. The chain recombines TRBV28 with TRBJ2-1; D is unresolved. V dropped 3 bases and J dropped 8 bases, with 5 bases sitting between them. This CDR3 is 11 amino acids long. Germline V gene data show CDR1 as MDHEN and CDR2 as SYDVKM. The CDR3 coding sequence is TGTGCCAGCAGTTTCTCGGATGAGCAGTTCTTC. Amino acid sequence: CASSFSDEQFF. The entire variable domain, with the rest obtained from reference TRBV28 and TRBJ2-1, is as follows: DVKVTQSSRYLVKRTGEKVFLECVQDMDHENMFWYRQDPGLGLRLIYFSYDVKMKEKGDIPEGYSVSREKKERFSLILESASTNQTSMYLCASSFSDEQFFGPGTRLTVL.

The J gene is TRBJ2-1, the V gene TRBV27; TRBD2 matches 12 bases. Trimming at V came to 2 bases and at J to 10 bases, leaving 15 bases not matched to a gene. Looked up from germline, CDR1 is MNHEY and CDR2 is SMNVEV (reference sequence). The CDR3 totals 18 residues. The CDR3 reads CASSLSDGASGRGDEQFF. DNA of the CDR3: TGTGCCAGCAGTTTAAGCGACGGGGCTAGCGGGAGGGGCGACGAGCAGTTCTTC.

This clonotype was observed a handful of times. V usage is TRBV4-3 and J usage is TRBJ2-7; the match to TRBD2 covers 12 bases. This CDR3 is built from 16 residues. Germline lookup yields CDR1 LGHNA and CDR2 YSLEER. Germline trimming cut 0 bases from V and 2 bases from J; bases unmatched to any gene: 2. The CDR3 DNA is TGCGCCAGCAGCCAAGATAGGACTAGCGGGACCTACGAGCAGTACTTC. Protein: CASSQDRTSGTYEQYF.

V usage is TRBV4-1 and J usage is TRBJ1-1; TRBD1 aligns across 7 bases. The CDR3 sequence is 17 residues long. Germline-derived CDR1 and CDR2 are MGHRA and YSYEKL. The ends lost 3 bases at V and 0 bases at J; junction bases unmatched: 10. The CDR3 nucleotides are TGCGCCAGCAGCCAGCCAGATTTGGGACAGTTGAACACTGAAGCTTTCTTT. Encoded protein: CASSQPDLGQLNTEAFF.

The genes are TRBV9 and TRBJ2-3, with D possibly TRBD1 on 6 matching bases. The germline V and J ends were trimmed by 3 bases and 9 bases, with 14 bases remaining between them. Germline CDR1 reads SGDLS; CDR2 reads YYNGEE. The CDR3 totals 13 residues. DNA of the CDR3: TGTGCCAGCAGCGCCTGGTCAGGGGACACGCAGTATTTT. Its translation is CASSAWSGDTQYF.

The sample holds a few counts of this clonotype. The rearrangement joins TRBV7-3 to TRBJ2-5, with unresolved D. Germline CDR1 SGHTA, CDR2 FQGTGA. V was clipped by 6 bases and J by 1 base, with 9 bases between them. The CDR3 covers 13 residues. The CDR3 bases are TGTGCCAGCAGAGAGTCAGGCCAAGAGACCCAGTACTTC. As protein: CASRESGQETQYF.

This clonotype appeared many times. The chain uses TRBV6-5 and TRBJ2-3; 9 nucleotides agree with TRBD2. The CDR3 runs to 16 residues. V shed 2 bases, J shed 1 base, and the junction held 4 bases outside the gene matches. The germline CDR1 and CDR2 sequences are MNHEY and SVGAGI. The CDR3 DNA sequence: TGTGCCAGCAGTTACGCGTCTAGCGGGGGCACAGATACGCAGTATTTT. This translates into CASSYASSGGTDTQYF.

The CDR3 here is CASSRTDGQFF. The CDR3 DNA sequence: TGTGCCAGCAGTCGGACAGACGGGCAGTTCTTC. The J gene is TRBJ2-1, the V gene TRBV12-3 or TRBV12-4, with TRBD1 as a possible D gene (6 bases). V was cut by 5 bases and J by 12 bases, with 11 bases left in between. The CDR3 totals 11 residues.

The CDR3 DNA reads TGTGCCAGCAGTGACCCTAAAGAGTACGCTGAAGCTTTCTTT. Translation: CASSDPKEYAEAFF. The chain has TRBV25-1 and TRBJ1-1; D not certain. Germline CDR1 reads MGHDK; CDR2 reads SYGVNS. V lost 3 bases and J lost 6, with 14 bases in between. The CDR3 sequence is 14 residues long.

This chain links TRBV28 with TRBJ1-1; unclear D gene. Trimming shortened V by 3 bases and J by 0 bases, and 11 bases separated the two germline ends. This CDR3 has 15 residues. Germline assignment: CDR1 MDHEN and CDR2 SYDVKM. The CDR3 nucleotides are TGTGCCAGCAGTTTGACGGAAACAATGAACACTGAAGCTTTCTTT. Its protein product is CASSLTETMNTEAFF.

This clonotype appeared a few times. CDR3 loop: CASTGGLDTEAFF. The CDR3 DNA follows: TGTGCCAGCACCGGGGGTCTGGACACTGAAGCTTTCTTT. V usage is TRBV11-2 and J usage is TRBJ1-1, with a weak D call TRBD1 (5 bases). The CDR3 loop spans 13 amino acids. With 7 bases removed from V and 3 bases from J, the gap between germline ends came to 12 bases. CDR1 and CDR2 from the germline V gene are SGHAT and FQNNGV.

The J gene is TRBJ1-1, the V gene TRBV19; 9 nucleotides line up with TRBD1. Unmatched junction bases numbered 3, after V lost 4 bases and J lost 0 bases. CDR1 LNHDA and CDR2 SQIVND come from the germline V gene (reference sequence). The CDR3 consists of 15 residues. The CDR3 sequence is CASSRGDRVNTEAFF. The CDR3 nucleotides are TGTGCCAGTAGTAGAGGGGACAGGGTGAACACTGAAGCTTTCTTT.

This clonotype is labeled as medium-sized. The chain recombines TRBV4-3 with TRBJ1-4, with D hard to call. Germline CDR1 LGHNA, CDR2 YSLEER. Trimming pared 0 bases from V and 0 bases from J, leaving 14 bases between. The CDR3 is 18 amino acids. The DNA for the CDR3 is TGCGCCAGCAGCCAAGATCCTAACACAGACGCAACTAATGAAAAACTGTTTTTT. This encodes CASSQDPNTDATNEKLFF.

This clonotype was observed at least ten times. In DNA form, the CDR3 reads TGTGCCAGCAGTTTATATAGCGGCAATCAGCCCCAGCATTTT. Protein sequence: CASSLYSGNQPQHF. The chain has TRBV27 and TRBJ1-5; no clear D. The CDR3 is 14 amino acids. The V end was cut by 1 base, the J end by 2 bases, with 6 bases between. Germline V lookup: CDR1 MNHEY, CDR2 SMNVEV (reference sequence).

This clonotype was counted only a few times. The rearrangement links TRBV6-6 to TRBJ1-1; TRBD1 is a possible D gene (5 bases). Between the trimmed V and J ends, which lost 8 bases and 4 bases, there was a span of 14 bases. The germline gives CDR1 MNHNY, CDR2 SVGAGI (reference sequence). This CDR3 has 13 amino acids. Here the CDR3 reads CASLGEGITEAFF. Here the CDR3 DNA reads TGTGCCAGCCTCGGGGAGGGGATCACTGAAGCTTTCTTT.